The 27 T cell receptor beta chains below all came from one sample that was sequenced in a study of blood T cell repertoires in COVID-19. Assay used: immunoSEQ multiplex PCR; TCRdb lists only in-frame clones, some missing. The sample contains some 180,000 clones, roughly 82% of which appear only once. The sample consisted of peripheral blood. The receptors stem from a human donor in a cohort sampled during active COVID-19.

V is TRBV7-2 and J is TRBJ2-7; a weak D match, TRBD1 (6 bases). The CDR3 is 15 amino acids. The V gene's germline CDR1 is SGHTA and CDR2 FQGNSA. With 2 bases removed from V and 2 bases from J, the gap between germline ends came to 13 bases. The CDR3 loop reads CASSLFLQGPYEQYF. CDR3 coding DNA: TGTGCCAGCAGCTTATTCCTACAGGGACCCTACGAGCAGTACTTC.

This clone was detected only a few times. The gene calls are TRBV29-1 and TRBJ1-2; a weak D match, TRBD1 (6 bases). There are 16 residues in the CDR3. CDR1 is SQVTM, CDR2 ANQGSEA, per germline. Trimming took 2 bases from V and 0 from J, leaving 16 bases between them. The CDR3 nucleotides are TGCAGCGTTGAAAGTCCACAGGGTAGGGCTAACTATGGCTACACCTTC. This translates into CSVESPQGRANYGYTF.

The chain combines TRBV4-1 with TRBJ2-1, with D possibly matching TRBD2 (6 bases). V was shortened by 0 bases and J by 3 bases, with 15 bases between the two germline ends. This CDR3 spans 17 amino acids. The V gene's germline CDR1 is MGHRA and CDR2 YSYEKL. This chain's CDR3 is CASSQDRFGSNYNEQFF. The CDR3, as DNA: TGCGCCAGCAGCCAAGATCGATTCGGGAGTAACTACAATGAGCAGTTCTTC.

The chain combines TRBV9 with TRBJ2-7; TRBD1 agrees at 8 bases. V shed 2 bases and J 3 bases; nucleotides not matched to a gene: 7. Germline V lookup: CDR1 SGDLS, CDR2 YYNGEE. The CDR3 spans 15 residues. As DNA, the CDR3 is TGTGCCAGCAGCGTTTCTTTACAGGGGGACTACGAGCAGTACTTC. Amino acid sequence: CASSVSLQGDYEQYF.

The chain joins TRBV28 to TRBJ2-3; the D gene is possibly TRBD1 (8 bases). This CDR3 is 15 amino acids long. Germline assignment: CDR1 MDHEN and CDR2 SYDVKM. V lost 6 bases, J lost 5 bases, and 18 bases lay in between. CDR3 DNA sequence: TGTGCCAGCAGCCTCCACAGGGGGAGGGGAGATACGCAGTATTTT. Translated: CASSLHRGRGDTQYF.

The chain links TRBV5-1 to TRBJ2-7, with TRBD1 identical over 10 bases. CDR1 and CDR2 (germline): SGHRS, YFSETQ. This CDR3 is 15 amino acids long. The V segment lost 4 bases and the J segment 4 bases; nucleotides outside the gene matches: 8. The CDR3 sequence: CASSRRQGAEYEQYF. CDR3 coding DNA: TGCGCCAGCAGCCGTAGACAGGGGGCAGAATACGAGCAGTACTTC.

This clone occurred many times. The chain recombines TRBV7-2 with TRBJ2-1; 9 bases agree with TRBD2. Per the germline V gene, CDR1 is SGHTA and CDR2 is FQGNSA. Trimming at V came to 5 bases and at J to 6 bases, leaving 11 bases not matched to a gene. This CDR3 has 16 residues. CDR3 region: CASSPRGVAGANEQFF. The CDR3 region has the DNA TGTGCCAGCAGCCCAAGGGGGGTAGCGGGAGCCAATGAGCAGTTCTTC.

The CDR3 is CATSRGNRGTGANVLTF. CDR3 sequence (DNA): TGTGCCACCAGCAGAGGCAACAGGGGAACTGGGGCCAACGTCCTGACTTTC. The genes are TRBV15 and TRBJ2-6; 7 positions agree with TRBD1. The junction had 5 bases not matched to a gene; V was cut back by 1 base and J by 2 bases. CDR1 and CDR2 from the germline V gene are LNHNV and YYDKDF (reference sequence). The CDR3 runs 17 residues.

This sequence joins TRBV27 and TRBJ1-5; D unresolved. The ends were cut back, 7 bases at V and 5 bases at J, with 15 bases in the middle. Germline V lookup: CDR1 MNHEY, CDR2 SMNVEV (reference sequence). This CDR3 has 14 amino acids. The CDR3 is CASKPNGLHQPQHF. The DNA of the CDR3 is TGTGCCAGCAAACCTAATGGGCTCCATCAGCCCCAGCATTTT.

V usage is TRBV6-6 and J usage is TRBJ1-1, with TRBD1 as a possible D gene (6 bases). Germline CDR1 and CDR2: MNHNY and SVGAGI (reference sequence). The CDR3 runs to 14 residues. V lost 0 bases and J lost 5, with 10 bases in between. The CDR3 DNA reads TGTGCCAGCAGTTACTCGACCAGGGGTACTGAAGCTTTCTTT. Amino acid sequence: CASSYSTRGTEAFF.

This clone appeared once. V usage is TRBV19 and J usage is TRBJ1-5; D is unresolved. CDR3 length: 15 residues. CDR1 is LNHDA, CDR2 SQIVND, per germline (reference sequence). V dropped 5 bases and J dropped 0 bases, with 11 bases sitting between them. The CDR3 DNA reads TGTGCCAGTAGTGTACAGAAGTATAGCAATCAGCCCCAGCATTTT. Residues: CASSVQKYSNQPQHF.

V usage is TRBV28 and J usage is TRBJ1-2; 9 bases agree with TRBD1. V lost 7 bases, J lost 5 bases, and 8 bases stayed unmatched. This CDR3 comprises 14 residues. Germline assignment: CDR1 MDHEN and CDR2 SYDVKM. This chain's CDR3 is CASNRQGVRYGYTF. The CDR3 coding sequence is TGTGCCAGCAACCGACAGGGGGTAAGGTATGGCTACACCTTC.

The chain combines TRBV28 with TRBJ1-4; 7 bases fit TRBD1. This CDR3 contains 15 residues. Germline V lookup: CDR1 MDHEN, CDR2 SYDVKM. The trim removed 4 bases at V and 8 bases at J, leaving 10 bases unmatched. CDR3 in DNA: TGTGCCAGCAGTTCCCCCGGGACAGTCAGGGAAAAACTGTTTTTT. Translation: CASSSPGTVREKLFF.

The chain joins TRBV7-2 to TRBJ1-5, with 7 bases identical to TRBD1. Germline lookup yields CDR1 SGHTA and CDR2 FQGNSA. The CDR3 contains 16 residues. V lost 1 base, J lost 6 bases, and 9 bases stayed unmatched. The CDR3 region has the DNA TGTGCCAGCAGCTTAGTGGGGCAGGGGGTCGCTCAGCCCCAGCATTTT. Encoded protein: CASSLVGQGVAQPQHF.

This sequence joins TRBV11-2 and TRBJ1-6, with D unclear. The CDR3 totals 15 residues. Germline V gene lookup returns CDR1 SGHAT and CDR2 FQNNGV. The germline V and J ends were trimmed by 0 bases and 9 bases, with 12 bases remaining between them. The CDR3 loop is CASSLDSGVGSPLHF. CDR3 sequence (DNA): TGTGCCAGCAGCTTAGATTCCGGGGTCGGTTCACCCCTCCACTTT.

The chain combines TRBV6-5 with TRBJ2-7; D is perhaps TRBD1 (5 bases). V shed 6 bases and J shed 4 bases, with 13 bases lying between them. Germline V gene sequence: CDR1 MNHEY, CDR2 SVGAGI. CDR3 length: 13 amino acids. DNA of the CDR3: TGTGCCAGCAGATTCGACAGTGCGTACGAGCAGTACTTC. Protein: CASRFDSAYEQYF.

A few counts support this clone. This chain uses TRBV18 with TRBJ2-7; D possibly corresponds to TRBD2 (6 bases). Trimming removed 4 bases at V and 5 bases at J, with 12 bases between. Per germline, CDR1 KGHSH and CDR2 LQKENI. This CDR3 has 13 amino acids. CDR3 loop: CASSLPGLHEQYF. The CDR3 DNA sequence: TGTGCCAGCTCACTCCCGGGACTCCACGAGCAGTACTTC.

The V and J genes are TRBV10-2 and TRBJ1-2, with TRBD1 matching 7 bases. The V gene's germline CDR1 is WSHSY and CDR2 SAAADI. Unmatched junction bases numbered 11, after V lost 3 bases and J lost 7 bases. This CDR3 contains 15 residues. The CDR3 protein is CASSDRQGTESGYTF. CDR3 nucleotides: TGCGCCAGCAGTGATCGACAGGGAACAGAGTCTGGCTACACCTTC.

This clone has only a few counts. The V and J genes are TRBV7-2 and TRBJ1-5; TRBD1 matches at 9 bases. Trimming removed 5 bases from V and 2 bases from J; junction bases left unmatched: 7. The germline V gene has CDR1 SGHTA and CDR2 FQGNSA. CDR3 length: 16 residues. The CDR3 here is CASSLGTGFGNQPQHF. The CDR3 DNA follows: TGTGCCAGCAGCCTAGGGACAGGGTTTGGCAATCAGCCCCAGCATTTT.

The chain is built from TRBV23-1 and TRBJ2-7; 7 bases align to TRBD1. TRBV23-1 is sorted into the ORF group, with uncertain function. CDR3 size: 12 residues. The ends lost 6 bases at V and 4 bases at J; junction bases unmatched: 3. This chain's CDR3 is CASRDRRYEQYF. The CDR3 DNA sequence: TGCGCCAGCAGGGACAGGAGATACGAGCAGTACTTC.

The chain is built from TRBV6-1 and TRBJ1-5; 10 bases fit TRBD1. V dropped 4 bases and J dropped 0; count of bases not matched to a gene: 15. Germline lookup yields CDR1 MNHNS and CDR2 SASEGT. The CDR3 extends over 20 amino acids. CDR3 protein: CASSATPGTGAPGSNQPQHF. The DNA for the CDR3 is TGTGCCAGCAGTGCCACTCCCGGGACAGGGGCCCCGGGTAGCAATCAGCCCCAGCATTTT.

V usage is TRBV7-9 and J usage is TRBJ2-5; 10 bases are a match to TRBD2. The CDR3 has 18 amino acids. Per the germline V gene, CDR1 is SEHNR and CDR2 is FQNEAQ (reference sequence). Trimming at V came to 1 base and at J to 3 bases, leaving 11 bases not matched to a gene. The CDR3 sequence: CASSLGGRLAGGKETQYF. The CDR3 DNA sequence: TGTGCCAGCAGCTTAGGAGGTCGGTTAGCGGGAGGCAAAGAGACCCAGTACTTC.

This clone has a single count. This chain connects TRBV2 to TRBJ2-1; D may be TRBD1 (5 bases). The CDR3 is 14 residues long. Trimming stripped 8 bases from V and 0 bases from J, with 11 bases between. Germline V gene data show CDR1 as SNHLY and CDR2 as FYNNEI. The DNA for the CDR3 is TGTGCCAGCCTTAGACAGCCCTCCTACAATGAGCAGTTCTTC. Protein: CASLRQPSYNEQFF.

The DNA of the CDR3 is TGTGCCAGCAGTTACGAGCTAGCGGGCTACGAGCAGTACTTC. It specifies CASSYELAGYEQYF. The chain carries TRBV6-2 or TRBV6-3 and TRBJ2-7; 8 nucleotides agree with TRBD2. The germline gives CDR1 MNHEY, CDR2 SVGEGT. This CDR3 has 14 amino acids. V gave up 2 bases and J gave up 3 bases; unmatched junction bases: 3.

This clone appeared many times. The genes are TRBV30 and TRBJ2-7; D perhaps matches TRBD2 (5 bases). The V gene's germline CDR1 is GTSNPN and CDR2 SVGIG (reference sequence). CDR3 length: 15 residues. V was clipped by 1 base and J by 4 bases, with 17 bases between them. The CDR3 is CAWSDPGLSRYEQYF. CDR3 coding DNA: TGTGCCTGGAGTGACCCTGGACTTTCTAGGTACGAGCAGTACTTC.

The chain employs TRBV2 and TRBJ2-1; 8 nucleotides line up with TRBD2. Germline V lookup: CDR1 SNHLY, CDR2 FYNNEI. V lost 8 bases and J lost 7; bases outside the gene matches: 10. CDR3 length: 14 amino acids. The CDR3 region has the DNA TGTGCCAGCGGCAGAGCGGGAGCTGAGAATGAGCAGTTCTTC. It translates to CASGRAGAENEQFF. Using reference TRBV2 and TRBJ2-1 for the parts outside the CDR3, the full variable domain is EPEVTQTPSHQVTQMGQEVILRCVPISNHLYFYWYRQILGQKVEFLVSFYNNEISEKSEIFDDQFSVERPDGSNFTLKIRSTKLEDSAMYFCASGRAGAENEQFFGPGTRLTVL.

The chain is built from TRBV27 and TRBJ2-2; D not certain. Germline CDR1 reads MNHEY; CDR2 reads SMNVEV (reference sequence). The CDR3 is made up of 15 amino acids. Trimming took 3 bases from V and 7 from J, leaving 15 bases between them. CDR3 region: CASSFYAPTVGELFF. The CDR3 DNA reads TGTGCCAGCAGTTTCTATGCCCCCACGGTCGGGGAGCTGTTTTTT.